These 31 T cell receptor beta chains were sequenced from one sample in a study of control samples from healthy donors and cancer patients. The protocol was immunoSEQ multiplex PCR, while the TCRdb copy is restricted to in-frame clones and leaves out a portion. The repertoire holds 130,000 or so clones, with around 94% as singletons. The sequenced material came from blood. These receptors all come from a middle-aged man in good health.

This clone was picked up one time. The genes are TRBV6-5 and TRBJ1-3; D unclear. This CDR3 is built from 15 residues. Germline CDR1 MNHEY, CDR2 SVGAGI. Trimming took off 0 bases at V and 0 bases at J, with 6 bases between the two ends. The CDR3 DNA reads TGTGCCAGCAGTTACTCCGGTTTCTCTGGAAACACCATATATTTT. Translation: CASSYSGFSGNTIYF.

The chain is built from TRBV5-1 and TRBJ1-1; D possibly corresponds to TRBD1 (6 bases). The CDR3 runs to 18 residues. Trimming removed 4 bases at V and 2 bases at J, with 24 bases between. Germline lookup yields CDR1 SGHRS and CDR2 YFSETQ. This chain's CDR3 is CASSRTWAVYRANTEAFF. CDR3 nucleotide sequence: TGCGCCAGCAGCAGGACTTGGGCCGTGTACAGGGCAAACACTGAAGCTTTCTTT.

The V call is TRBV6-6, the J call TRBJ2-3, with TRBD2 matching 11 bases. Per germline, CDR1 MNHNY and CDR2 SVGAGI (reference sequence). V trimming: 0 bases; J trimming: 8 bases; junction bases outside the gene matches: 7. This CDR3 is 16 amino acids long. The CDR3 protein is CASSYSASGGFATQYF. The DNA of the CDR3 is TGTGCCAGCAGTTACTCTGCTAGCGGGGGGTTTGCTACGCAGTATTTT.

CDR3 protein: CASSLVRGGEQYF. The DNA of the CDR3 is TGTGCCAGCAGCTTAGTCAGGGGCGGCGAGCAGTACTTC. The chain employs TRBV11-3 and TRBJ2-7; D perhaps matches TRBD1 (6 bases). Trimming shortened V by 1 base and J by 6 bases, and 10 bases separated the two germline ends. Germline V lookup: CDR1 SGHNT, CDR2 YENEEA. CDR3 length: 13 amino acids.

This clone was recorded once. The chain carries TRBV4-1 and TRBJ1-1; no clear D gene. Looked up from germline, CDR1 is MGHRA and CDR2 is YSYEKL. Trimming removed 4 bases from V and 2 bases from J, with 8 bases in between. The CDR3 extends over 13 amino acids. The CDR3 DNA reads as TGCGCCAGCAGCCGCGGTTTCAACACTGAAGCTTTCTTT. Its translation: CASSRGFNTEAFF.

For this clone: Other DNA sequences in the same sample also yield this CDR3. The gene calls are TRBV6-6 and TRBJ2-5; D remains ambiguous. Trimming removed 2 bases from V and 1 base from J, with 5 bases in between. Germline lookup yields CDR1 MNHNY and CDR2 SVGAGI (reference sequence). The CDR3 loop spans 13 amino acids. The chain's CDR3 is CASSYGLQETQYF. Here the CDR3 DNA reads TGTGCCAGCAGTTACGGGCTCCAAGAGACCCAGTACTTC.

The V call is TRBV5-6, the J call TRBJ2-7; TRBD2 matches 7 bases. The germline V gene has CDR1 SGHDT and CDR2 YYEEEE. V was clipped by 4 bases and J by 7 bases; unmatched bases: 8. This CDR3 spans 13 amino acids. This chain's CDR3 is CASSREADWEQYF. The CDR3 nucleotides are TGTGCCAGCAGCCGGGAGGCCGACTGGGAGCAGTACTTC.

This clone has only one observation. The V call is TRBV7-9, the J call TRBJ2-7; D is perhaps TRBD2 (5 bases). V lost 4 bases, J lost 3 bases, and 7 bases lay in between. This CDR3 is built from 12 residues. In germline, CDR1 is SEHNR, CDR2 FQNEAQ (reference sequence). CDR3 bases: TGTGCCAGCAGCTCCGGGGACTACGAGCAGTACTTC. As protein: CASSSGDYEQYF.

This clone appeared a single time. The chain combines TRBV19 with TRBJ1-2, with D unresolved. Between the trimmed V and J ends, which lost 5 bases and 2 bases, there was a span of 12 bases. The CDR3 covers 14 residues. CDR1 LNHDA and CDR2 SQIVND come from the germline V gene (reference sequence). The CDR3 loop is CASSPGNLNYGYTF. For the CDR3, the DNA is TGTGCCAGTAGTCCCGGAAACTTGAACTATGGCTACACCTTC.

This clone came up a few times. This chain links TRBV5-1 with TRBJ2-7; D may match TRBD1 or TRBD2 (5 bases each). Per germline, CDR1 SGHRS and CDR2 YFSETQ. There are 14 residues in the CDR3. V lost 6 bases to trimming and J lost 0 bases, with 13 bases between them. In DNA form, the CDR3 reads TGCGCCAGCATGGACGACGGGACCTCCTACGAGCAGTACTTC. As protein: CASMDDGTSYEQYF.

This clone was seen a single time. This chain's CDR3 is CASRGRGTSGSLRQETQYF. The CDR3 nucleotides read TGTGCCAGTAGGGGGCGGGGGACTAGCGGGAGTCTTAGGCAAGAGACCCAGTACTTC. This chain links TRBV19 with TRBJ2-5; 14 nucleotides line up with TRBD2. The CDR3 runs 19 residues. CDR1 and CDR2 (germline): LNHDA, SQIVND (reference sequence). The junction had 14 bases not matched to a gene; V was cut back by 6 bases and J by 2 bases.

The chain couples TRBV5-4 to TRBJ2-5, with 8 nucleotides matching TRBD2. CDR1 SGHNT and CDR2 YYREEE come from the germline V gene (reference sequence). V lost 2 bases to trimming and J lost 5 bases; unmatched junction nucleotides: 8. The CDR3 has 15 residues. The CDR3 loop reads CASSFGTGGPETQYF. The CDR3 DNA sequence: TGTGCCAGCAGCTTCGGAACGGGAGGGCCCGAGACCCAGTACTTC.

The V and J genes are TRBV7-9 and TRBJ1-1, with unresolved D. The CDR3 is 13 residues long. Trimming removed 5 bases from V and 0 bases from J, with 7 bases in between. Germline loops: CDR1 SEHNR, CDR2 FQNEAQ (reference sequence). The chain's CDR3 is CASSVIMNTEAFF. CDR3 DNA: TGTGCCAGCAGCGTTATTATGAACACTGAAGCTTTCTTT.

This sequence joins TRBV7-3 and TRBJ1-2; 10 bases line up with TRBD1. J lost 7 bases, V lost 4 bases, and 12 bases had no gene match. The CDR3 has 16 residues. Germline V gene lookup returns CDR1 SGHTA and CDR2 FQGTGA. Here the CDR3 reads CASSYPSGQGLGGYTF. In nucleotides, the CDR3 is TGTGCCAGCAGCTACCCCTCGGGACAGGGGTTGGGTGGCTACACCTTC.

The J gene is TRBJ2-2, the V gene TRBV5-1; 7 bases are shared with TRBD1. The CDR3 contains 17 residues. With V trimmed by 3 bases and J by 3 bases, 11 bases remained unmatched. Germline V gene lookup returns CDR1 SGHRS and CDR2 YFSETQ. In DNA, the CDR3 is TGCGCCAGCAGCTCCCAACTAGGGGGCGTATACACCGGGGAGCTGTTTTTT. This encodes CASSSQLGGVYTGELFF.

This chain links TRBV28 with TRBJ1-5; D ambiguous. The V gene's germline CDR1 is MDHEN and CDR2 SYDVKM. The CDR3 loop spans 15 amino acids. Deletions cut 3 bases from V and 3 bases from J, with 12 bases between. The CDR3 spells CASSFGPQNNQPQHF. Here the CDR3 DNA reads TGTGCCAGCAGTTTTGGTCCCCAAAACAATCAGCCCCAGCATTTT.

This clone has only one observation. The V gene is TRBV4-3, the J gene TRBJ1-6; D remains unclear. CDR1 LGHNA and CDR2 YSLEER come from the germline V gene. V gave up 1 base and J gave up 4 bases, with 14 bases separating them. The CDR3 contains 17 residues. This CDR3 reads CASSQGPQAEYNSPLHF. The CDR3 coding sequence is TGCGCCAGCAGCCAAGGCCCCCAGGCGGAATATAATTCACCCCTCCACTTT.

The V gene is TRBV5-5, the J gene TRBJ1-5; D gene unclear. The CDR3 contains 18 residues. Germline CDR1 is SGHKS and CDR2 is YYEKEE (reference sequence). The V end was cut by 0 bases, the J end by 0 bases, with 16 bases between. CDR3 bases: TGTGCCAGCAGCTTGGACAGCATCCCTCTGCATAGCAATCAGCCCCAGCATTTT. Encoded protein: CASSLDSIPLHSNQPQHF.

The rearrangement uses TRBV24-1 and TRBJ1-5; D might be TRBD1 (6 bases). The CDR3 has 18 residues. V lost 4 bases, J lost 1 base, and 19 bases lay in between. Per the germline V gene, CDR1 is KGHDR and CDR2 is SFDVKD. The CDR3 bases are TGTGCCACCAGTGACCCCTCGGTTGAGGGGGTAAGCAATCAGCCCCAGCATTTT. Translation: CATSDPSVEGVSNQPQHF.

A note on this clone: The same CDR3 is also encoded by other DNA sequences in this sample. The genes are TRBV11-2 and TRBJ1-5; D gene ambiguous. V lost 0 bases, J lost 1 base, and 7 bases lay in between. Germline V gene sequence: CDR1 SGHAT, CDR2 FQNNGV. The CDR3 length is 15 residues. CDR3 residues: CASSLEAGSNQPQHF. In DNA form, the CDR3 reads TGTGCCAGCAGCTTAGAGGCTGGGAGCAATCAGCCCCAGCATTTT.

The V gene is TRBV27, the J gene TRBJ2-7, with no clear D. V shed 7 bases and J shed 3 bases, with 16 bases lying between them. Per the germline V gene, CDR1 is MNHEY and CDR2 is SMNVEV (reference sequence). This CDR3 contains 14 residues. The CDR3 loop reads CASKAEHTFYEQYF. The DNA for the CDR3 is TGTGCCAGCAAGGCCGAACACACATTCTACGAGCAGTACTTC.

The CDR3 coding sequence is TGTGCCAGCTTACGGGCGGATAGCAATCAGCCCCAGCATTTT. It is translated as CASLRADSNQPQHF. The rearrangement joins TRBV6-6 to TRBJ1-5; unclear D gene. The CDR3 sequence is 14 residues long. Per the germline V gene, CDR1 is MNHNY and CDR2 is SVGAGI (reference sequence). V lost 8 bases and J 0 bases, leaving 11 bases between the germline ends.

This clone was seen just once. The J gene is TRBJ1-5, the V gene TRBV9; D remains unclear. The CDR3 spans 13 residues. With 0 bases removed from V and 4 bases from J, the gap between germline ends came to 5 bases. Germline values: CDR1 SGDLS, CDR2 YYNGEE. The CDR3 loop reads CASSVAGNQPQHF. The CDR3, as DNA: TGTGCCAGCAGCGTAGCTGGAAATCAGCCCCAGCATTTT.

The V call is TRBV29-1, the J call TRBJ2-7; D unresolved. The CDR3 runs 12 residues. V lost 7 bases, J lost 2 bases, and 12 bases lay in between. Germline assignment: CDR1 SQVTM and CDR2 ANQGSEA. CDR3 region: CSASGSAYEQYF. The CDR3 DNA follows: TGCAGCGCATCCGGGTCCGCCTACGAGCAGTACTTC.

This sequence joins TRBV6-5 and TRBJ2-5, with TRBD1 matching over 10 bases. The CDR3 is made up of 15 amino acids. Per the germline V gene, CDR1 is MNHEY and CDR2 is SVGAGI. V dropped 4 bases and J dropped 4; count of bases not matched to a gene: 6. The CDR3 DNA sequence: TGTGCCAGCAGTTCAGACAGGGGGCGCGGAGAGACCCAGTACTTC. Translation gives CASSSDRGRGETQYF.

V and J are TRBV9 and TRBJ2-5; D not certain. Per the germline V gene, CDR1 is SGDLS and CDR2 is YYNGEE. This CDR3 has 15 residues. V dropped 1 base and J dropped 5 bases, with 15 bases sitting between them. The CDR3 coding sequence is TGTGCCAGCAGCGTATTTGACGGAAAAGGGGAGACCCAGTACTTC. Its protein product is CASSVFDGKGETQYF.

This clone was counted a single time. The chain employs TRBV11-2 and TRBJ1-2; D is unresolved. The germline V gene has CDR1 SGHAT and CDR2 FQNNGV. CDR3 size: 13 residues. Trimming took off 5 bases at V and 8 bases at J, with 15 bases between the two ends. The CDR3 loop reads CASSDYTTLGYTF. The CDR3 nucleotides are TGTGCCAGCAGCGATTACACCACACTAGGCTACACCTTC. The variable domain in full, with the rest retrieved from reference TRBV11-2 and TRBJ1-2, is EAGVAQSPRYKIIEKRQSVAFWCNPISGHATLYWYQQILGQGPKLLIQFQNNGVVDDSQLPKDRFSAERLKGVDSTLKIQPAKLEDSAVYLCASSDYTTLGYTFGSGTRLTVV.

The rearrangement uses TRBV9 and TRBJ2-1; 9 nucleotides agree with TRBD2. The CDR3 is 15 amino acids. Germline CDR1 SGDLS, CDR2 YYNGEE. V was clipped by 0 bases and J by 10 bases; unmatched bases: 8. CDR3 region: CASSVVELAGGEQFF. CDR3 coding DNA: TGTGCCAGCAGCGTAGTTGAACTAGCGGGCGGCGAGCAGTTCTTC. Based on the CDR3 plus reference TRBV9 and TRBJ2-1, the full variable domain is DSGVTQTPKHLITATGQRVTLRCSPRSGDLSVYWYQQSLDQGLQFLIQYYNGEERAKGNILERFSAQQFPDLHSELNLSSLELGDSALYFCASSVVELAGGEQFFGPGTRLTVL.

This clone came up once. The chain couples TRBV11-2 to TRBJ1-1; TRBD1 aligns across 7 bases. The length of the CDR3 is 19 residues. Germline-derived CDR1 and CDR2 are SGHAT and FQNNGV. The V and J ends lost 5 bases and 1 base, in that order; junction bases with no gene match: 19. The CDR3 spells CASSQLLHREGATNTEAFF. The CDR3 region has the DNA TGTGCCAGCAGCCAACTATTACATAGGGAGGGGGCTACGAACACTGAAGCTTTCTTT.

The chain has TRBV18 and TRBJ1-4, with a weak D call TRBD1 (6 bases). The V gene lost 5 bases and the J gene lost 5 bases, with 6 bases spanning the gap. The CDR3 totals 12 residues. Germline values: CDR1 KGHSH, CDR2 LQKENI. The DNA for the CDR3 is TGTGCCAGCTCAAGGGGGAATGAAAAACTGTTTTTT. Translated: CASSRGNEKLFF.

The V call is TRBV5-4, the J call TRBJ1-2; a possible D gene is TRBD1 (5 bases). CDR3 length: 16 amino acids. Germline V gene sequence: CDR1 SGHNT, CDR2 YYREEE (reference sequence). Trimming removed 5 bases at V and 8 bases at J, with 25 bases between. The CDR3 region has the DNA TGTGCCAGCAGAACCGGTCAGGGATTAAGGGAGGCCGGCTACACCTTC. The encoded protein is CASRTGQGLREAGYTF.